The 13 T cell receptor beta chains below were found in one sample sequenced in a study of T-cell memory formation after mild COVID-19. Using its own MiXCR run on the 5' RACE reads, TCRdb lists one record per CDR3 protein. Counted here are around 440,000 distinct CDR3 sequences, about 20% occurring once; the ten biggest clones make up more than 9%. Sequenced: PBMCs or a T cell subset sorted from them (not recorded which). These receptors were taken from an adult woman who had mild COVID-19 (a few samples of this study predate the infection). Cell type and time point are not known.

In this sample, this clonotype turned up a few times. This chain uses TRBV10-2 with TRBJ2-3; 10 bases fit TRBD2. This CDR3 comprises 15 residues. Trimming removed 8 bases from V and 0 bases from J; junction bases left unmatched: 5. The germline V gene encodes CDR1 WSHSY and CDR2 SAAADI. CDR3 DNA: TGCGCCAGCGCCCATAGCGGGGGGAGCACAGATACGCAGTATTTT. Translation: CASAHSGGSTDTQYF.

This clonotype was detected only a few times. The DNA for the CDR3 is TGTGCCATCAGTGACAGCGAGAACACTGAAGCTTTCTTT. Translating gives CAISDSENTEAFF. The J gene is TRBJ1-1, the V gene TRBV10-3; D gene unclear. The V gene's germline CDR1 is ENHRY and CDR2 SYGVKD. V was trimmed by 3 bases and J by 1 base, leaving 6 bases between them. There are 13 residues in the CDR3.

The gene calls are TRBV6-5 and TRBJ2-6; 10 bases are shared with TRBD1. This CDR3 comprises 17 residues. Germline assignment: CDR1 MNHEY and CDR2 SVGAGI. Losses at the gene ends were 5 bases for V and 1 base for J; bases not matched to a gene: 5. The CDR3 sequence is CASSRQGASSGANVLTF. Written as DNA, the CDR3 is TGTGCCAGCAGTCGACAGGGGGCATCGTCTGGGGCCAACGTCCTGACTTTC.

This clonotype occurred many times. The chain recombines TRBV6-1 with TRBJ2-1; maybe TRBD1 (6 bases). The germline V gene has CDR1 MNHNS and CDR2 SASEGT. This CDR3 comprises 15 residues. Trimming took off 10 bases at V and 1 base at J, with 17 bases between the two ends. The DNA for the CDR3 is TGTGCCACCACCCTGGGGGCGGCGTCCTACAATGAGCAGTTCTTC. It encodes CATTLGAASYNEQFF.

In its sample, this clonotype was seen a few times. The CDR3 reads CASMEAQGLREQYF. CDR3 nucleotides: TGTGCCAGCATGGAGGCTCAGGGTCTCCGGGAGCAGTACTTC. This chain connects TRBV27 to TRBJ2-7, with D perhaps given as TRBD1 or TRBD2 (5 bases each). The V end lost 7 bases, the J end lost 7 bases, and 20 bases lay between the germline ends. The CDR3 spans 14 residues. The germline V gene encodes CDR1 MNHEY and CDR2 SMNVEV (reference sequence).

V and J are TRBV30 and TRBJ2-1; possible D gene TRBD1, 5 bases. With 3 bases removed from V and 7 bases from J, the gap between germline ends came to 16 bases. This CDR3 has 14 amino acids. Germline V gene data show CDR1 as GTSNPN and CDR2 as SVGIG (reference sequence). This chain's CDR3 is CAWSQSHPGNEQFF. The DNA for the CDR3 is TGTGCCTGGAGCCAATCCCACCCAGGGAATGAGCAGTTCTTC.

In its sample, this clonotype was seen a few times. The CDR3 region has the DNA TGTGCCAGCGACGCCGGTTGGATCTCGATGGGCACAGATACGCAGTATTTT. It codes for CASDAGWISMGTDTQYF. V usage is TRBV11-2 and J usage is TRBJ2-3; D is unresolved. V was clipped by 8 bases and J by 1 base, with 22 bases between them. This CDR3 is built from 17 residues. Per germline, CDR1 SGHAT and CDR2 FQNNGV.

This clonotype was counted only a few times. The chain is built from TRBV3-1 and TRBJ2-7, with 10 bases matching TRBD2. This CDR3 has 14 residues. V shed 6 bases and J 6 bases; nucleotides not matched to a gene: 8. Looked up from germline, CDR1 is LGHDT and CDR2 is YNNKEL (reference sequence). CDR3 residues: CASSSSGRVSEQYF. CDR3 DNA sequence: TGTGCCAGCAGTTCTAGCGGGAGAGTAAGCGAGCAGTACTTC.

This clonotype was detected only a few times. V usage is TRBV6-1 and J usage is TRBJ1-5, with D unclear. This CDR3 is 14 amino acids long. Trimming took 3 bases from V and 5 from J, leaving 11 bases between them. Looked up from germline, CDR1 is MNHNS and CDR2 is SASEGT. The CDR3: CASSETRVYQPQHF. CDR3 in DNA: TGTGCCAGCAGTGAGACCCGGGTGTATCAGCCCCAGCATTTT.

The sample holds a few counts of this clonotype. For the CDR3, the DNA is TGTGCCAGCAGGGCCATGTACCTGGAAGGGAGCACTGAAGCTTTCTTT. It specifies CASRAMYLEGSTEAFF. The chain links TRBV6-5 to TRBJ1-1; D unresolved. V shed 6 bases and J shed 4 bases, with 21 bases lying between them. Germline loops: CDR1 MNHEY, CDR2 SVGAGI. CDR3 length equals 16 residues.

A few counts support this clonotype. The chain couples TRBV9 to TRBJ2-3, with 11 bases fitting TRBD2. The CDR3 is 16 amino acids. The V segment lost 4 bases and the J segment 3 bases; nucleotides outside the gene matches: 7. Germline CDR1 SGDLS, CDR2 YYNGEE. CDR3 region: CASSTTSGGKTDTQYF. The CDR3 nucleotides are TGTGCCAGCAGCACCACTAGCGGGGGTAAAACAGATACGCAGTATTTT.

There are a few counts of this clonotype. V gene TRBV24-1 combines with J gene TRBJ2-7; D perhaps matches TRBD1 (5 bases). The V and J ends lost 3 bases and 1 base respectively, with 15 bases between them. Germline lookup yields CDR1 KGHDR and CDR2 SFDVKD. The CDR3 is made up of 16 amino acids. This CDR3 reads CATSDRTQKGSYEQYF. CDR3 sequence (DNA): TGTGCCACCAGTGATCGGACCCAAAAGGGGTCCTACGAGCAGTACTTC.

This clonotype has at least ten counts. This chain uses TRBV5-1 with TRBJ2-3; D is possibly TRBD2 (5 bases). The germline gives CDR1 SGHRS, CDR2 YFSETQ. The CDR3 is 16 residues long. The V end was cut by 0 bases, the J end by 3 bases, with 14 bases between. In nucleotides, the CDR3 is TGCGCCAGCAGCTTGGGAGGGCCCCTGGGGACAGATACGCAGTATTTT. This encodes CASSLGGPLGTDTQYF.